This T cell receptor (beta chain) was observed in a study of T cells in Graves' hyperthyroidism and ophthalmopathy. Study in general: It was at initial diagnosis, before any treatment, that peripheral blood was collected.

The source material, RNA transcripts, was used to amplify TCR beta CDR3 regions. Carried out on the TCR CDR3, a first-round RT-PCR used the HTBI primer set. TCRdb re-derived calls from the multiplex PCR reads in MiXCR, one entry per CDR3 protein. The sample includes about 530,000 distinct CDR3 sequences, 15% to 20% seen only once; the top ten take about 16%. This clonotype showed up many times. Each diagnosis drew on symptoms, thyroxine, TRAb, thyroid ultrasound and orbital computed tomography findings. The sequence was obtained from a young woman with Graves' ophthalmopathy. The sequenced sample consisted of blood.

The CDR3 is CSAKNPGQGPYEQFF. CDR3 nucleotide sequence: TGCAGTGCTAAAAATCCGGGACAGGGCCCCTATGAGCAGTTCTTC. The V call is TRBV20-1, the J call TRBJ2-1, with TRBD1 matching 9 bases. Germline trimming cut 4 bases from V and 8 bases from J; bases unmatched to any gene: 12. This CDR3 comprises 15 residues. CDR1 DFQATT and CDR2 SNEGSKA come from the germline V gene (reference sequence).